These 21 T cell receptor beta chains were sequenced from one sample in a study of post-analysis software for immune sequencing data. Findings of the study overall: About 5 TRBV segments (TRBV5-6, TRBV5-1 and TRBV20-1 among them) occurred more frequently in patients than in controls.

What these receptors recognize is not known. Unique molecular identifiers were present in the TCR beta cDNA libraries. In TCRdb, the PCR reads were re-called with MiXCR into one record per CDR3 protein. The sample yields a few hundred thousand distinct CDR3 sequences, 40% to 55% seen once. The material sequenced was blood. The receptors shown here come from a girl aged 10-17 years with multiple sclerosis.

The chain links TRBV15 to TRBJ2-1; D gene ambiguous. Near its end, the DNA agrees better with TRBJ2-7, so the J call may be wrong. The CDR3 is made up of 14 amino acids. The germline V gene has CDR1 LNHNV and CDR2 YYDKDF (reference sequence). The CDR3 DNA is TGTGCCACCACCCCGAGTCCGACCTACAATGAGCAGTACTTC. This encodes CATTPSPTYNEQYF.

The chain joins TRBV29-1 to TRBJ2-7; the match to TRBD2 covers 8 bases. The V gene end was trimmed by 4 bases and the J gene end by 4 bases; junction bases not matched to a gene: 9. From germline, CDR1 is SQVTM and CDR2 ANQGSEA. The CDR3 runs to 14 residues. The CDR3 DNA follows: TGCAGCGTTGTTTCAAGCGGGAGACGGTACGAGCAGTACTTC. Translation: CSVVSSGRRYEQYF.

As to this clonotype: Relative to the germline gene, one junction end is altered; a read error may explain this. This rearrangement joins TRBV11-2 to TRBJ2-6; TRBD2 might be the D (5 bases). The CDR3 has 15 amino acids. Germline CDR1 reads SGHAT; CDR2 reads FQNNGV. The CDR3 region has the DNA TGTGCCAACAGCTCCGAGGGAGCCGGGGCCAACGTCCTGACTTTC. Translation gives CANSSEGAGANVLTF.

The sample holds a few counts of this clonotype. The chain links TRBV6-5 to TRBJ2-7; 7 bases match TRBD1. CDR3 length: 14 amino acids. The germline V gene has CDR1 MNHEY and CDR2 SVGAGI. Unmatched junction bases numbered 10, after V lost 8 bases and J lost 3 bases. CDR3 nucleotides: TGTGCCAGCGGGGAAATGGGACAGTTCTACGAGCAGTACTTC. It translates to CASGEMGQFYEQYF.

The table lists this clonotype with a few counts. The chain uses TRBV19 and TRBJ2-1; the match to TRBD2 covers 7 bases. Germline CDR1 reads LNHDA; CDR2 reads SQIVND (reference sequence). The V and J ends lost 3 bases and 6 bases, in that order; junction bases with no gene match: 5. This CDR3 spans 14 amino acids. The CDR3 nucleotides read TGTGCCAGTAGTATGTGGGAGGGCTCCAATGAGCAGTTCTTC. Amino acid sequence: CASSMWEGSNEQFF.

This rearrangement joins TRBV20-1 to TRBJ1-1; no firm D call. Per the germline V gene, CDR1 is DFQATT and CDR2 is SNEGSKA (reference sequence). V dropped 1 base and J dropped 2 bases, with 29 bases sitting between them. The CDR3 has 20 amino acids. CDR3 loop: CSARARTEYQARRPNTEAFF. The CDR3 region has the DNA TGCAGTGCTAGAGCTAGAACCGAATACCAGGCACGCCGTCCTAACACTGAAGCTTTCTTT.

This clonotype turned up a few times. The genes are TRBV12-3 or TRBV12-4 and TRBJ2-5; 10 bases match TRBD1. The assigned J gene may be wrong: the sequence end matches TRBJ2-7 better. CDR3 length: 18 residues. This chain's CDR3 is CASSRTDVTGGGLGEQYF. The DNA for the CDR3 is TGTGCCAGCAGCCGTACCGATGTGACAGGGGGCGGATTGGGCGAGCAGTACTTC.

V and J are TRBV20-1 and TRBJ2-3, with 9 bases that match TRBD1. Losses at the gene ends were 6 bases for V and 1 base for J; bases not matched to a gene: 14. This CDR3 is built from 17 residues. CDR1 and CDR2 (germline): DFQATT, SNEGSKA (reference sequence). The DNA for the CDR3 is TGCAGTGCCGAGGGGCGATCCCGGACAGGGGGCACAGATACGCAGTATTTT. It translates to CSAEGRSRTGGTDTQYF.

The chain has TRBV28 and TRBJ2-1; 9 nucleotides agree with TRBD2. The CDR3 has 14 amino acids. Germline values: CDR1 MDHEN, CDR2 SYDVKM. J was trimmed by 3 bases and V by 7 bases; bases with no gene match: 4. CDR3: CASILAGDYNEQFF. DNA of the CDR3: TGTGCCAGCATCTTAGCGGGAGACTACAATGAGCAGTTCTTC.

This chain joins TRBV27 and TRBJ2-1; either TRBD1 or TRBD2 may fit D (5 bases each). This CDR3 is built from 15 residues. Germline-derived CDR1 and CDR2 are MNHEY and SMNVEV (reference sequence). V lost 5 bases and J lost 0, with 11 bases in between. The DNA of the CDR3 is TGTGCCAGCAGTCTCGTGGGGGACTCCTACAATGAGCAGTTCTTC. Translation gives CASSLVGDSYNEQFF.

V gene TRBV7-6 combines with J gene TRBJ1-2; D is unresolved. The CDR3 has 16 residues. CDR1 and CDR2 from the germline V gene are SGHVS and FNYEAQ. Trimming shortened V by 4 bases and J by 4 bases, and 19 bases separated the two germline ends. CDR3 DNA sequence: TGTGCCAGCAGCTCTGATTTGGGAGGGCCCATCTATGGCTACACCTTC. Amino acid sequence: CASSSDLGGPIYGYTF. The full variable domain, in which reference TRBV7-6 and TRBJ1-2 provide the parts outside the CDR3, is GAGVSQSPRYKVTKRGQDVALRCDPISGHVSLYWYRQALGQGPEFLTYFNYEAQQDKSGLPNDRFSAERPEGSISTLTIQRTEQRDSAMYRCASSSDLGGPIYGYTFGSGTRLTVV.

This clonotype was observed a few times. This chain connects TRBV9 to TRBJ1-5, with 9 bases that match TRBD1. Looked up from germline, CDR1 is SGDLS and CDR2 is YYNGEE. This CDR3 is 16 amino acids long. V lost 3 bases and J lost 7; bases outside the gene matches: 11. The CDR3 nucleotides read TGTGCCAGCAGCGCCGCCGGGACAGGGTTCGGACAGCCCCAGCATTTT. Amino acids: CASSAAGTGFGQPQHF.

This clonotype was recorded a few times. The chain is built from TRBV20-1 and TRBJ2-7, with TRBD2 matching 13 bases. CDR1 DFQATT and CDR2 SNEGSKA come from the germline V gene (reference sequence). This CDR3 comprises 13 residues. Unmatched junction bases numbered 2, after V lost 7 bases and J lost 2 bases. The CDR3 region is CSGLAGGPYEQYF. Here the CDR3 DNA reads TGCAGTGGACTAGCGGGAGGCCCCTACGAGCAGTACTTC.

In this sample, this clonotype turned up a few times. This chain connects TRBV6-1 to TRBJ2-1, with unresolved D. V dropped 6 bases and J dropped 3 bases, with 24 bases sitting between them. This CDR3 comprises 18 residues. The germline V gene encodes CDR1 MNHNS and CDR2 SASEGT. The DNA for the CDR3 is TGTGCCAGCAGCGCCCCGGGTGGAGCGATCGACCTCTACAATGAGCAGTTCTTC. Its protein product is CASSAPGGAIDLYNEQFF.

This clonotype was picked up many times. The V gene is TRBV29-1, the J gene TRBJ2-6; maybe TRBD1 (7 bases). The germline gives CDR1 SQVTM, CDR2 ANQGSEA. The germline V and J ends were trimmed by 2 bases and 0 bases, with 8 bases remaining between them. CDR3 length: 15 residues. CDR3 bases: TGCAGCGTTGAACAGGGGGGCTCTGGGGCCAACGTCCTGACTTTC. Protein: CSVEQGGSGANVLTF.

Remarks on this clonotype: The germline gene is not matched at one end of the junction; a read error may be the cause. The CDR3 reads CVSDWTGGRNRYGYTF. CDR3 nucleotide sequence: TGCGTCAGCGACTGGACAGGGGGTCGAAATAGGTATGGCTACACCTTC. The V and J genes are TRBV5-1 and TRBJ1-2; TRBD1 aligns across 10 bases. CDR3 size: 16 residues. The germline V gene has CDR1 SGHRS and CDR2 YFSETQ.

The genes are TRBV27 and TRBJ2-5; the D is unclear. V dropped 0 bases and J dropped 7 bases, with 9 bases sitting between them. Germline CDR1 is MNHEY and CDR2 is SMNVEV (reference sequence). The CDR3 contains 13 residues. The CDR3: CASSLSHLGTQYF. For the CDR3, the DNA is TGTGCCAGCAGTTTATCGCATCTGGGGACCCAGTACTTC.

Regarding this clonotype: Sequence at one end of the junction differs from germline and may be a read error. This sequence joins TRBV12-5 and TRBJ2-1, with 7 bases that match TRBD2. In germline, CDR1 is LGHNT, CDR2 FRNRAP. This CDR3 comprises 15 residues. The CDR3 loop reads CASDLTAGEVDEQFF. The CDR3 bases are TGTGCTAGTGATTTGACGGCGGGAGAAGTGGATGAGCAGTTCTTC.

The sample holds a few counts of this clonotype. The rearrangement uses TRBV27 and TRBJ2-7; 8 nucleotides line up with TRBD1. Losses at the gene ends were 4 bases for V and 4 bases for J; bases not matched to a gene: 6. Germline V gene sequence: CDR1 MNHEY, CDR2 SMNVEV (reference sequence). The CDR3 length is 14 residues. The CDR3 DNA is TGTGCCAGCAGTTACCGGACAGGGTCGTACGAGCAGTACTTC. It codes for CASSYRTGSYEQYF.

The chain recombines TRBV27 with TRBJ1-2, with D possibly being TRBD1 (5 bases). From germline, CDR1 is MNHEY and CDR2 SMNVEV (reference sequence). This CDR3 contains 13 residues. V was clipped by 3 bases and J by 5 bases, with 10 bases between them. The CDR3 sequence: CASSFIQGYGYTF. In DNA form, the CDR3 reads TGTGCCAGCAGTTTTATCCAGGGTTATGGCTACACCTTC.

This clonotype was seen more than once but under ten times. The V and J genes are TRBV7-2 and TRBJ2-5; 9 bases line up with TRBD1. The CDR3 has 18 residues. V lost 5 bases and J lost 0; bases outside the gene matches: 13. Germline V gives CDR1 SGHTA, CDR2 FQGNSA. CDR3 in DNA: TGTGCCAGCAGCCACCAAACAGGGGGCAGGGGGTACCAAGAGACCCAGTACTTC. It codes for CASSHQTGGRGYQETQYF.